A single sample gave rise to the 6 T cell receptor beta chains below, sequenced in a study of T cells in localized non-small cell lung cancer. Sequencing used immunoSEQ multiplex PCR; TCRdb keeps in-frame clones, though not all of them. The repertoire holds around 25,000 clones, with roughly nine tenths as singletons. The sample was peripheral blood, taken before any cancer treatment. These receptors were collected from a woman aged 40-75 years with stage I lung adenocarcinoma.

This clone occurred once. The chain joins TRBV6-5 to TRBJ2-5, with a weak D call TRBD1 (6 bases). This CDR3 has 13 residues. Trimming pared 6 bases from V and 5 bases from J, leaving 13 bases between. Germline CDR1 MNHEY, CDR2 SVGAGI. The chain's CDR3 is CASRVRGSETQYF. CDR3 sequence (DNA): TGTGCCAGCAGAGTCAGGGGTTCCGAGACCCAGTACTTC.

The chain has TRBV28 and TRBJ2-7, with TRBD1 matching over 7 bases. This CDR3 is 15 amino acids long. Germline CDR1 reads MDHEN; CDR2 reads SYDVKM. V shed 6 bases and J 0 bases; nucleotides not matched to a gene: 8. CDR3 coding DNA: TGTGCCAGCAGCCGTGACGACAGGGACTCCTACGAGCAGTACTTC. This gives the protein CASSRDDRDSYEQYF.

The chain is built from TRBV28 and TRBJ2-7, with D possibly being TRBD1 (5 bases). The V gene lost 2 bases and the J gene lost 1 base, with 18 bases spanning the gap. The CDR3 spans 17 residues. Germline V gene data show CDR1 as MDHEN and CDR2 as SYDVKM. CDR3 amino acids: CASSLRGSLYFSYEQYF. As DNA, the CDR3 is TGTGCCAGCAGTTTAAGGGGTTCCCTCTACTTTTCCTACGAGCAGTACTTC.

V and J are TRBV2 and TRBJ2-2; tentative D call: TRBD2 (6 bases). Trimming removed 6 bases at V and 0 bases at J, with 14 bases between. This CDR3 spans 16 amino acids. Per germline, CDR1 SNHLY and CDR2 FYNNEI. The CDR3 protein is CASSLNGGPNTGELFF. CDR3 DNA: TGTGCCAGCAGCCTTAACGGGGGACCGAACACCGGGGAGCTGTTTTTT.

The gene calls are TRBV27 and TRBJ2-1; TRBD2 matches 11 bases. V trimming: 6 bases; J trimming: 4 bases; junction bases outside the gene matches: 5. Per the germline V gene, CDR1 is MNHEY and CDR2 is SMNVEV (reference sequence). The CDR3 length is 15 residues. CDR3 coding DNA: TGTGCCAGCAGGCCCGGGACTAGCGGTTACAATGAGCAGTTCTTC. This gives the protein CASRPGTSGYNEQFF.

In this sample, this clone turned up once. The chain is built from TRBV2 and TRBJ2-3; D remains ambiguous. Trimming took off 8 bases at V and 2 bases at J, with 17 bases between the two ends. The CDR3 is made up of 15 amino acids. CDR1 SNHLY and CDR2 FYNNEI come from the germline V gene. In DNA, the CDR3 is TGTGCCAGCTCCCGGTGGAAGAGTTCCACAGATACGCAGTATTTT. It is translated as CASSRWKSSTDTQYF.